This T cell receptor beta chain originates from a study of identifying expanded T cells in peripheral blood. Remarks on this clone: Its antigen is unidentified.

Overall study results and limits: Clone count variance between two-week samples rose with total template count. Roughly 1.1 clones differed between technical replicates, versus about 15 and 19 over time.

Produced via immunoSEQ multiplex PCR; TCRdb's table is partial and in-frame only. The top ten hold about 4% of the sample, which has tens of thousands of clones, approximately 88% seen once. Healthy donors had no documented immune events, such as infections, while sampled. The germline V gene encodes CDR1 MNHNS and CDR2 SASEGT. The CDR3 is made up of 15 amino acids. Between the trimmed V and J ends, which lost 8 bases and 5 bases, there was a span of 20 bases. This clonotype originated in a person aged 18 to 75 in good health. The genes are TRBV6-1 and TRBJ2-3, with a possible D match to TRBD2 (6 bases). The sequenced sample consisted of blood. The chain's CDR3 is CASRIAAGYGDTQYF. CDR3 coding DNA: TGTGCCAGCCGAATAGCGGCGGGGTATGGAGATACGCAGTATTTT.